This passage covers 30 T cell receptor beta chains from one sample sequenced in a study of neoadjuvant anti-PD-1 for oral cavity cancer. The data were produced by immunoSEQ multiplex PCR, yet TCRdb's version contains in-frame clones alone and is incomplete. The repertoire holds 13,000 to 15,000 clones, with approximately 70% as singletons. Sample: PBMCs, taken before nivolumab (anti-PD-1) treatment. These receptors all stem from a person aged 40 to 85 with oral cavity squamous cell carcinoma.

This chain uses TRBV11-2 with TRBJ1-4; D call uncertain. The CDR3 loop spans 16 amino acids. Germline V gene sequence: CDR1 SGHAT, CDR2 FQNNGV. V was pared by 7 bases and J by 8 bases, with 23 bases between. The CDR3 spells CASKAPGLGVREKLFF. CDR3 nucleotides: TGTGCCAGCAAAGCCCCAGGCCTCGGGGTCAGGGAAAAACTGTTTTTT.

The rearrangement joins TRBV10-1 to TRBJ2-3; D gene ambiguous. Per germline, CDR1 WNHNN and CDR2 SYGVQD (reference sequence). The ends were cut back, 0 bases at V and 4 bases at J, with 2 bases in the middle. This CDR3 comprises 12 residues. The CDR3 region has the DNA TGCGCCAGCAGTGAGTCCGCAGATACGCAGTATTTT. This sequence encodes CASSESADTQYF.

V gene TRBV7-9 combines with J gene TRBJ1-1; no clear D. Germline assignment: CDR1 SEHNR and CDR2 FQNEAQ (reference sequence). There are 16 residues in the CDR3. The V gene lost 6 bases and the J gene lost 1 base, with 18 bases spanning the gap. The CDR3 coding sequence is TGTGCCAGCAGACCTACGTGGCGGGCAGGGAACACTGAAGCTTTCTTT. Amino acids: CASRPTWRAGNTEAFF.

V is TRBV7-9 and J is TRBJ2-5, with 8 bases fitting TRBD1. Germline trimming cut 4 bases from V and 1 base from J; bases unmatched to any gene: 11. The CDR3 is 17 amino acids. Germline V lookup: CDR1 SEHNR, CDR2 FQNEAQ (reference sequence). CDR3 DNA: TGTGCCAGCAGCTCTAGCCTCCAACAGGGGGTCCAAGAGACCCAGTACTTC. It translates to CASSSSLQQGVQETQYF.

This clone appeared a single time. V is TRBV5-1 and J is TRBJ2-5, with D possibly called TRBD1 or TRBD2 (5 bases each). The CDR3 loop spans 15 amino acids. V gave up 0 bases and J gave up 5 bases, with 14 bases separating them. Germline V lookup: CDR1 SGHRS, CDR2 YFSETQ. The CDR3 nucleotides are TGCGCCAGCAGCTTGGAAGGGCAGAGGGGCGAGACCCAGTACTTC. Translating gives CASSLEGQRGETQYF.

V usage is TRBV7-8 and J usage is TRBJ1-4, with no clear D. The V gene's germline CDR1 is SGHVS and CDR2 FQNEAQ. The CDR3 spans 13 residues. Trimming stripped 0 bases from V and 6 bases from J, with 5 bases between. The CDR3 sequence: CASSLAPYEKLFF. The CDR3 nucleotides read TGTGCCAGCAGCTTAGCACCCTATGAAAAACTGTTTTTT.

This clone was counted a single time. The genes are TRBV10-1 and TRBJ2-3, with 8 positions matching TRBD2. Germline lookup yields CDR1 WNHNN and CDR2 SYGVQD (reference sequence). The trim removed 3 bases at V and 2 bases at J, leaving 4 bases unmatched. CDR3 length: 15 residues. CDR3 bases: TGCGCCAGCAGTGATATAGCGGGGATCACAGATACGCAGTATTTT. It specifies CASSDIAGITDTQYF.

This rearrangement joins TRBV7-9 to TRBJ1-4, with D unresolved. This CDR3 has 16 amino acids. The V and J ends lost 2 bases and 1 base respectively, with 11 bases between them. Looked up from germline, CDR1 is SEHNR and CDR2 is FQNEAQ (reference sequence). In DNA form, the CDR3 reads TGTGCCAGCAGCTTATTAAGATGGGGAACTAATGAAAAACTGTTTTTT. It is translated as CASSLLRWGTNEKLFF.

CDR3 region: CASSQGGSYNEQFF. The CDR3 nucleotides read TGCGCCAGCAGTCAGGGTGGATCCTACAATGAGCAGTTCTTC. The chain combines TRBV5-1 with TRBJ2-1, with TRBD1 as a possible D gene (5 bases). With 5 bases removed from V and 1 base from J, the gap between germline ends came to 10 bases. The germline V gene has CDR1 SGHRS and CDR2 YFSETQ. The CDR3 is 14 amino acids.

V gene TRBV9 combines with J gene TRBJ2-7; a weak D match, TRBD2 (6 bases). The CDR3 extends over 15 amino acids. V gave up 0 bases and J gave up 2 bases, with 12 bases separating them. Germline assignment: CDR1 SGDLS and CDR2 YYNGEE. In nucleotides, the CDR3 is TGTGCCAGCAGCGTAGGAGGTAGCGGACCCTACGAGCAGTACTTC. It yields the protein CASSVGGSGPYEQYF.

The CDR3 sequence is CASRTTGGGYGYTF. The CDR3 coding sequence is TGTGCCAGCAGGACGACAGGGGGAGGGTATGGCTACACCTTC. This chain joins TRBV6-1 and TRBJ1-2; 9 bases agree with TRBD1. V lost 6 bases and J lost 5; bases outside the gene matches: 7. This CDR3 has 14 amino acids. Germline V CDR1 and CDR2: MNHNS, SASEGT.

CDR3 nucleotide sequence: TGTGCCAGCAGCAGAACCGGGACCTGGGAGCAGTTCTTC. It translates to CASSRTGTWEQFF. The gene calls are TRBV7-3 and TRBJ2-1; D may match TRBD1 or TRBD2 (5 bases each). There are 13 residues in the CDR3. V shed 5 bases and J shed 10 bases, with 15 bases lying between them. Germline loops: CDR1 SGHTA, CDR2 FQGTGA.

The gene calls are TRBV6-1 and TRBJ1-2; D unclear. The CDR3 spans 15 residues. Germline V lookup: CDR1 MNHNS, CDR2 SASEGT. Trimming pared 6 bases from V and 5 bases from J, leaving 19 bases between. The CDR3 DNA follows: TGTGCCAGCAGCCCCAACCGGAGTCTCATTTATGGCTACACCTTC. It specifies CASSPNRSLIYGYTF.

The rearrangement links TRBV25-1 to TRBJ1-1; D is undetermined. This CDR3 has 14 residues. Germline lookup yields CDR1 MGHDK and CDR2 SYGVNS. The germline V and J ends were trimmed by 3 bases and 3 bases, with 11 bases remaining between them. The CDR3 is CASSDAQPYTEAFF. DNA for the CDR3: TGTGCCAGCAGTGATGCACAGCCCTACACTGAAGCTTTCTTT.

The chain combines TRBV4-2 with TRBJ2-1; a weak D match, TRBD2 (6 bases). Per germline, CDR1 LGHNA and CDR2 YNFKEQ. CDR3 length: 16 amino acids. The V end was cut by 1 base, the J end by 0 bases, with 10 bases between. The DNA for the CDR3 is TGTGCCAGCAGCCAAGTTGGCGGGATCTCCTACAATGAGCAGTTCTTC. It yields the protein CASSQVGGISYNEQFF.

This clone was seen a few times. The chain combines TRBV11-3 with TRBJ2-7, with TRBD1 matching 11 bases. Germline assignment: CDR1 SGHNT and CDR2 YENEEA. The CDR3 is 13 residues long. V shed 5 bases, J shed 9 bases, and the junction held 6 bases outside the gene matches. CDR3: CASSTGQGDGQYF. The CDR3 DNA is TGTGCCAGCAGCACGGGACAGGGGGATGGGCAGTACTTC. The whole variable domain, filled in from reference TRBV11-3 and TRBJ2-7, reads EAGVVQSPRYKIIEKKQPVAFWCNPISGHNTLYWYLQNLGQGPELLIRYENEEAVDDSQLPKDRFSAERLKGVDSTLKIQPAELGDSAVYLCASSTGQGDGQYFGPGTRLTVT.

The V and J genes are TRBV13 and TRBJ1-5; D is unclear. V lost 0 bases to trimming and J lost 4 bases, with 1 base between them. The germline gives CDR1 PRHDT, CDR2 FYEKMQ (reference sequence). The CDR3 consists of 12 residues. This CDR3 reads CASSLGNQPQHF. The CDR3 bases are TGTGCCAGCAGCTTAGGGAATCAGCCCCAGCATTTT.

CDR3 sequence (DNA): TGTGCCAGCAGTGCCCGGGACAGCGGTAATGAAAAACTGTTTTTT. As protein: CASSARDSGNEKLFF. The rearrangement joins TRBV6-1 to TRBJ1-4, with 7 bases identical to TRBD1. The CDR3 has 15 amino acids. Germline trimming cut 4 bases from V and 4 bases from J; bases unmatched to any gene: 6. Germline assignment: CDR1 MNHNS and CDR2 SASEGT.

V usage is TRBV2 and J usage is TRBJ2-1; TRBD2 matches 8 bases. The CDR3 is 18 amino acids. V shed 6 bases, J shed 4 bases, and the junction held 17 bases outside the gene matches. CDR1 and CDR2 (germline): SNHLY, FYNNEI. The CDR3 loop reads CASSEPSSSGQIYNEQFF. For the CDR3, the DNA is TGTGCCAGCAGCGAACCCTCCTCTAGCGGGCAAATATACAATGAGCAGTTCTTC.

This CDR3 is CASTARGWSDSPLHF. Here the CDR3 DNA reads TGTGCCAGCACCGCACGCGGGTGGTCGGATTCACCCCTCCACTTT. J is TRBJ1-6 and V is TRBV2; D is undetermined. The CDR3 extends over 15 amino acids. Germline V gene data show CDR1 as SNHLY and CDR2 as FYNNEI. V was shortened by 7 bases and J by 8 bases, with 18 bases between the two germline ends.

The gene calls are TRBV25-1 and TRBJ1-1, with no clear D. This CDR3 comprises 16 residues. Looked up from germline, CDR1 is MGHDK and CDR2 is SYGVNS. The V end lost 7 bases, the J end lost 1 base, and 19 bases lay between the germline ends. The CDR3 spells CASKESIHLGNTEAFF. In DNA, the CDR3 is TGTGCCAGCAAAGAGAGCATCCACCTTGGGAACACTGAAGCTTTCTTT.

A few counts support this clone. The chain uses TRBV18 and TRBJ2-5; 9 bases are shared with TRBD2. V was pared by 6 bases and J by 5 bases, with 10 bases of the junction left unmatched. The CDR3 loop spans 15 amino acids. In germline, CDR1 is KGHSH, CDR2 LQKENI. The CDR3 bases are TGTGCCAGCTCCTCCTCGGGACTAGCAATGGAGACCCAGTACTTC. Encoded protein: CASSSSGLAMETQYF.

In its sample, this clone was seen a few times. The rearrangement uses TRBV29-1 and TRBJ1-4; a weak D match, TRBD1 (6 bases). Germline V lookup: CDR1 SQVTM, CDR2 ANQGSEA. V was clipped by 6 bases and J by 7 bases, with 12 bases between them. There are 12 residues in the CDR3. CDR3 DNA: TGCAGCGTGGTACAGGGTGGTGAAAAACTGTTTTTT. It encodes CSVVQGGEKLFF.

The chain couples TRBV6-6 to TRBJ2-7; 8 nucleotides align to TRBD2. This CDR3 is 14 amino acids long. Germline CDR1 MNHNY, CDR2 SVGAGI (reference sequence). Germline trimming cut 6 bases from V and 2 bases from J; bases unmatched to any gene: 6. CDR3 in amino acids: CASRLAGRTYEQYF. DNA for the CDR3: TGTGCCAGCAGATTAGCGGGGAGAACCTACGAGCAGTACTTC.

This clone was seen a handful of times. The chain carries TRBV5-1 and TRBJ1-1, with 7 bases fitting TRBD1. Losses at the gene ends were 0 bases for V and 5 bases for J; bases not matched to a gene: 10. From germline, CDR1 is SGHRS and CDR2 YFSETQ. The CDR3 has 16 residues. CDR3 nucleotides: TGCGCCAGCAGCTTGGCAGGGCAGGGGGGAGGAACTGAAGCTTTCTTT. Translating it yields CASSLAGQGGGTEAFF.

This clone was picked up one time. V gene TRBV30 combines with J gene TRBJ2-7; no clear D gene. In germline, CDR1 is GTSNPN, CDR2 SVGIG (reference sequence). The V gene lost 4 bases and the J gene lost 0 bases, with 16 bases spanning the gap. This CDR3 is 15 amino acids long. In nucleotides, the CDR3 is TGTGCCTGGACTGGGTCATCGGATAGCTCCTACGAGCAGTACTTC. Translation: CAWTGSSDSSYEQYF.

This chain uses TRBV30 with TRBJ2-1; 11 bases are a match to TRBD2. This CDR3 is 17 amino acids long. With 3 bases clipped from V and 0 bases from J, the junction kept 7 bases outside the gene matches. Germline CDR1 reads GTSNPN; CDR2 reads SVGIG (reference sequence). The CDR3 sequence is CAWRAGTSGSSYNEQFF. DNA of the CDR3: TGTGCCTGGAGGGCCGGGACTAGCGGTAGCTCCTACAATGAGCAGTTCTTC.

The chain uses TRBV11-2 and TRBJ2-1; D unclear. Germline V lookup: CDR1 SGHAT, CDR2 FQNNGV. Trimming took 2 bases from V and 0 from J, leaving 8 bases between them. CDR3 size: 15 residues. CDR3 sequence reads: CASSLIRSSYNEQFF. CDR3 coding DNA: TGTGCCAGCAGCTTAATCCGGAGCTCCTACAATGAGCAGTTCTTC.

This clone showed up just a few times. V gene TRBV5-8 combines with J gene TRBJ2-7; D is perhaps TRBD1 (6 bases). The CDR3 is 15 amino acids. Germline loops: CDR1 SGHTS, CDR2 YDEGEE. V was shortened by 4 bases and J by 1 base, with 15 bases between the two germline ends. The CDR3 DNA reads TGTGCCAGCAGCCAACACAGGGTCAGATCCTACGAGCAGTACTTC. Its protein is CASSQHRVRSYEQYF.

J is TRBJ1-1 and V is TRBV10-2; D perhaps matches TRBD1 (5 bases). Germline values: CDR1 WSHSY, CDR2 SAAADI. The V end lost 7 bases, the J end lost 9 bases, and 18 bases lay between the germline ends. CDR3 length: 13 residues. CDR3 nucleotides: TGCGCCAGCACCCCGGGTGGGGGGTCCCAAGCTTTCTTT. Protein sequence: CASTPGGGSQAFF.